Below, one T cell receptor (beta chain) is given with its context. The data were obtained in a study of T cell changes during pregnancy in multiple sclerosis. Clones were read by immunoSEQ multiplex PCR, and TCRdb kept only the in-frame ones, dropping some. The table lists tens of thousands of clones, around nine tenths of them singletons, with approximately 3.4% in the top ten. The germline gives CDR1 SGDLS, CDR2 YYNGEE. V dropped 4 bases and J dropped 6; count of bases not matched to a gene: 5. The CDR3 is 15 residues long. Sequenced here: peripheral blood, sampled before pregnancy. The clonotype was recovered from a female donor with multiple sclerosis, enrolled in a pregnancy study. This sequence joins TRBV9 and TRBJ2-1; 12 nucleotides match TRBD2. The CDR3 protein is CASSLTSGSFNEQFF. CDR3 sequence (DNA): TGTGCCAGCAGCCTGACTAGCGGGAGTTTCAATGAGCAGTTCTTC.